This note documents a single TCR beta chain sequence. This sample is drawn from a study of blood T cell repertoires in COVID-19. About the study: Researchers got acute and convalescent COVID-19 samples from the United States, Italy and Spain. In each case, the material was cDNA or gDNA derived from T cells, B-cell-depleted T cells, or PBMCs.

The germline gives CDR1 MNHEY, CDR2 SVGEGT. There are 15 residues in the CDR3. Trimming removed 0 bases from V and 2 bases from J, with 11 bases in between. In the authors' workflow: Amplifying reference gene primers gave estimates of nucleated cell counts. Sequencing used immunoSEQ multiplex PCR; TCRdb keeps in-frame clones, though not all of them. Clone size and V and J calls were adopted from that table, with D and trimming inferred from the DNA. The repertoire holds roughly 200,000 clones, about 81% seen once, with 7% to 10% in the top ten. The source is an elderly woman with COVID-19, enrolled during active disease. The rearrangement uses TRBV6-2 or TRBV6-3 and TRBJ2-7, with D tentatively TRBD1 (6 bases). The sequenced sample consisted of peripheral blood. As DNA, the CDR3 is TGTGCCAGCAGTTACTCAGGGAAGGGGGCCTACGAGCAGTACTTC. This translates into CASSYSGKGAYEQYF.